This TCR beta chain was recovered during a study of beta chain features in type 1 diabetes. Trimming pared 4 bases from V and 4 bases from J, leaving 13 bases between. The CDR3 consists of 14 residues. The V gene's germline CDR1 is MNHNS and CDR2 SASEGT. This clone was observed a few times. Its cognate antigen is unknown. Expressed TCRB transcripts were sequenced after all isolated RNA was converted to cDNA. The protocol was immunoSEQ multiplex PCR, while the TCRdb copy is restricted to in-frame clones and leaves out a portion. The table has around 45,000 clones, approximately 40% seen once. Study-level findings and limits: Shorter TCRB CDR3s, moderately but significantly so, were found in Type 1 diabetes patients in all four CD4+ subsets. Cells that show high TCR expression could be over-represented by cDNA sequencing.

This TCR derives from a man younger than 40 with type 1 diabetes. Sequencing was performed on stem cell memory CD4+ T cells from blood. V usage is TRBV6-1 and J usage is TRBJ1-2; unclear D gene. The DNA for the CDR3 is TGTGCCAGCAGTGGTCGACACCAAGCCTATGGCTACACCTTC. It codes for CASSGRHQAYGYTF.